The T cell receptor beta chain described here comes from a study of early T cells in non-severe SARS-CoV-2 infection. V was trimmed by 7 bases and J by 2 bases, leaving 14 bases between them. The CDR3 extends over 14 amino acids. Germline V gene sequence: CDR1 MNHEY, CDR2 SMNVEV (reference sequence). Attachment of unique molecular identifiers was made to individual cDNA molecules. TCRdb re-analysed the 5' RACE reads in MiXCR, keeping a single row per CDR3 protein. In the table there are about 72,000 distinct CDR3 sequences, roughly a tenth of which are singletons. This receptor was identified in an adult who was a healthcare worker with PCR-confirmed SARS-CoV-2 infection or an uninfected control (not recorded which). This chain joins TRBV27 and TRBJ1-2, with D unclear. The sample in question was whole blood, obtained at baseline. CDR3 DNA sequence: TGTGCCAGCACCCAGTTAGGGAGGAACTATGGCTACACCTTC. Protein sequence: CASTQLGRNYGYTF.